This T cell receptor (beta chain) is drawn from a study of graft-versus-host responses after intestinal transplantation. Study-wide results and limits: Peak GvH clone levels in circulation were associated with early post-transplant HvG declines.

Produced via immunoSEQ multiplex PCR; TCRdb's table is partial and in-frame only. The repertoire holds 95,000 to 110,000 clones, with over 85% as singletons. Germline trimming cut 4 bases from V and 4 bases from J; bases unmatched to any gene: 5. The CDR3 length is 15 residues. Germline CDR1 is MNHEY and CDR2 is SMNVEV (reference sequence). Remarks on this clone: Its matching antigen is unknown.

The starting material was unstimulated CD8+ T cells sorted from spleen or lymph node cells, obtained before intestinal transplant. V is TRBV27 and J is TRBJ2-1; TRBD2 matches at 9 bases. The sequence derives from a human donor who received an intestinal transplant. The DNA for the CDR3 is TGTGCCAGCAGTTATCCAGCGGGGGGATACAATGAGCAGTTCTTC. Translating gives CASSYPAGGYNEQFF.